A selection of T cell receptor beta chains follows, all from one sample in a study of blood T cell repertoires in COVID-19. Data came from immunoSEQ multiplex PCR; TCRdb stores just in-frame clones and leaves some out. The sample consists of about 240,000 clones, roughly 80% of them appearing once. Sequenced input: peripheral blood. The receptors were gathered from a woman over 75 with COVID-19, enrolled during active disease. Both conserved end residues are part of each CDR3. Each record gives: D gene, J gene, V gene, CDR3 DNA, CDR3 protein. The D gene is left open where the match is weak.

D: TRBD1
J: TRBJ2-3
V: TRBV9
DNA: TGTGCCAGCAGCGTTACAGGGGTCACAGATACGCAGTATTTT
CDR3: CASSVTGVTDTQYF

D: TRBD2
J: TRBJ2-1
V: TRBV20-1
DNA: TGCAGTGCTAGTACCCTAGCGGGAGGCTCCTCCTACAATGAGCAGTTCTTC
CDR3: CSASTLAGGSSYNEQFF

D: .
J: TRBJ2-5
V: TRBV10-3
DNA: TGTGCCATCGGGTCGACAGAGACCCAAGAGACCCAGTACTTC
CDR3: CAIGSTETQETQYF

D: TRBD2
J: TRBJ2-5
V: TRBV4-1
DNA: TGCGCCAGCAGCCAATCATTTGTCCGAGCGGGGGGAAGAGAGACCCAGTACTTC
CDR3: CASSQSFVRAGGRETQYF

D: TRBD1
J: TRBJ1-6
V: TRBV6-6
DNA: TGTGCCAGCAGGGGTACAGGGGATTCACCCCTCCACTTT
CDR3: CASRGTGDSPLHF

D: .
J: TRBJ2-3
V: TRBV6-2/TRBV6-3
DNA: TGTGCCAGCAGCCGAGCAGATACGCAGTATTTT
CDR3: CASSRADTQYF

D: .
J: TRBJ2-5
V: TRBV18
DNA: TGTGCCAGCTCACCAACAGGGGGGGTTCAAGAGACCCAGTACTTC
CDR3: CASSPTGGVQETQYF

D: TRBD1
J: TRBJ1-5
V: TRBV19
DNA: TGTGCCAGTAGTACCCGGGACAGGGGTAGCGATCAGCCCCAGCATTTT
CDR3: CASSTRDRGSDQPQHF

D: .
J: TRBJ1-5
V: TRBV27
DNA: TGTGCCAGCAGTATGGAAGGGGGAAGCAATCAGCCCCAGCATTTT
CDR3: CASSMEGGSNQPQHF

D: .
J: TRBJ1-2
V: TRBV5-1
DNA: TGCGCCAGCAGCTCCCGAATCCGGACGGGAGGCTACACCTTC
CDR3: CASSSRIRTGGYTF

D: .
J: TRBJ2-1
V: TRBV2
DNA: TGTGCCAGCAGCCTCTACAATGAGCAGTTCTTC
CDR3: CASSLYNEQFF

D: .
J: TRBJ2-7
V: TRBV18
DNA: TGTGCCAGCTCACCAGCTAGCGCCCACGAGCAGTACTTC
CDR3: CASSPASAHEQYF

D: .
J: TRBJ1-2
V: TRBV29-1
DNA: TGCAGCGCCCTTACAGGGTTGGATGGCTACACCTTC
CDR3: CSALTGLDGYTF

D: TRBD2
J: TRBJ2-1
V: TRBV7-9
DNA: TGTGCCAGCAGCTTATATCTCACTAGCGGCGACAATGAGCAGTTCTTC
CDR3: CASSLYLTSGDNEQFF